This TCR beta chain was recorded in a study of CD8 T cells in ankylosing spondylitis. The CDR3 is 12 amino acids. Germline V gene sequence: CDR1 LNHNV, CDR2 YYDKDF (reference sequence). V was trimmed by 3 bases and J by 4 bases, leaving 6 bases between them. Points from the study as a whole: Reportedly, matched ankylosing spondylitis synovial fluid was significantly enriched for disease-linked clones.

This clonotype was detected ten times or more. Its antigen remains unidentified. By quantitative 5'-RACE with molecular barcodes, the TCR beta libraries were made. MiXCR, applied by TCRdb to the 5' RACE reads, yields one record per CDR3 protein. The sample contains roughly 160,000 distinct CDR3 sequences, around a tenth of which appear only once. The specimen was blood, either unsorted or a sorted T cell fraction (not recorded which). The TCR originated in a male donor with ankylosing spondylitis or in good health (not recorded which). The chain uses TRBV15 and TRBJ2-5; D is unresolved. CDR3 amino acids: CATSSGVETQYF. The DNA for the CDR3 is TGTGCCACCAGCAGTGGGGTAGAGACCCAGTACTTC.